Included here is one T cell receptor beta chain sequence, with context. In germline, CDR1 is SGDLS, CDR2 YYNGEE. CDR3 length: 17 residues. V was clipped by 3 bases and J by 0 bases; unmatched bases: 7. This entry is derived from a study of CD8 T cells in Susac syndrome. The sequenced target, TCR beta, came from blood CD8+ and CD4+ T cells. When the RNA was reverse transcribed, random hexamers were used with an input of roughly 0.45 to 1 ug. A multiplex approach, immunoSEQ multiplex PCR, amplified TCR beta CDR3 across 54 Vbeta and 13 Jbeta. MiXCR was run by TCRdb on the immunoSEQ multiplex PCR reads, yielding one entry per CDR3 protein. Seen here are roughly 150,000 distinct CDR3 sequences, approximately 95% observed once, and the top ten hold 0.16%.

Sequencing was performed on CD4+ T cells from PBMCs. This receptor was taken from a human donor with Susac syndrome. The chain carries TRBV9 and TRBJ2-1, with 9 positions matching TRBD2. This CDR3 is CASSAGSGGSSYNEQFF. The CDR3 coding sequence is TGTGCCAGCAGCGCGGGCAGCGGGGGGAGCTCCTACAATGAGCAGTTCTTC.